The clone carrying this T cell receptor (beta chain) was counted a few times. This CDR3 spans 14 amino acids. The germline V gene encodes CDR1 MNHEY and CDR2 SMNVEV (reference sequence). V gave up 6 bases and J gave up 0 bases, with 11 bases separating them. Each sample yielded at least 7 million isolated PBMCs. With a J-beta primer mix and a sample-barcoded 5' primer, a second PCR ran about 7 to 12 cycles. TCRdb processed the 5' RACE reads anew with MiXCR; each CDR3 protein has one entry. Among 2 million or so distinct CDR3 sequences, roughly 52% were seen once, and the ten largest hold around 2.1%. The entry originates in a study of blood T cells in healthy people across ages.

The rearrangement links TRBV27 to TRBJ1-2; D unclear. The TCR comes from a woman aged 40 to 50 in good health. Sequenced material: blood. Here the CDR3 DNA reads TGTGCCAGCAGGGGCGGCAGGACTAACTATGGCTACACCTTC. Its translation is CASRGGRTNYGYTF.